This T cell receptor beta chain was retrieved from a study of shared clonotypes between healthy human individuals. Across the whole study: The study used three CD4 naive, three CD4 memory, two CD8 naive and one CD8 memory plate per donor.

TCRdb keeps only in-frame clones here, not all; method: immunoSEQ multiplex PCR. Of over 2 million clones in the sample, 85% to 95% were seen once. CDR3 length equals 13 residues. Germline V gene lookup returns CDR1 SNHLY and CDR2 FYNNEI. V lost 6 bases to trimming and J lost 1 base, with 6 bases between them. The TCR was taken from a man in his late teens or twenties in good health. The chain recombines TRBV2 with TRBJ2-2, with unresolved D. The sample consisted of naive CD4+ T cells sorted from blood. The subset: CD45RA+ positively selected. CDR3 nucleotides: TGTGCCAGCAGATACCAGAACACCGGGGAGCTGTTTTTT. Its translation: CASRYQNTGELFF.